The entry that follows covers one TCR beta chain sequence. Its matching antigen is unknown. The source of the sample is a study of T cell responses to AZD1222 COVID-19 vaccine. Whole-study findings and limits: The study reported that nearly half of spike-specific TCRs target unmutated variant regions. It was only a handful of AZD1222 recipients who were seropositive at baseline.

Using immunoSEQ multiplex PCR, the repertoire was profiled, and TCRdb retains in-frame clones only, with some absent. The sample holds over 85,000 clones, roughly 90% seen once. Germline CDR1 and CDR2: SQVTM and ANQGSEA. V was clipped by 7 bases and J by 7 bases; unmatched bases: 4. This CDR3 contains 11 residues. The chain recombines TRBV29-1 with TRBJ1-2; 9 bases are shared with TRBD1. The TCR originated in an adult who received the AZD1222 COVID-19 vaccine. This specimen consisted of peripheral blood, obtained 28 days after the second AZD1222 dose. CDR3 nucleotides: TGCAGCGCCGACAGGGGGAGTGGCTACACCTTC. Its protein is CSADRGSGYTF.